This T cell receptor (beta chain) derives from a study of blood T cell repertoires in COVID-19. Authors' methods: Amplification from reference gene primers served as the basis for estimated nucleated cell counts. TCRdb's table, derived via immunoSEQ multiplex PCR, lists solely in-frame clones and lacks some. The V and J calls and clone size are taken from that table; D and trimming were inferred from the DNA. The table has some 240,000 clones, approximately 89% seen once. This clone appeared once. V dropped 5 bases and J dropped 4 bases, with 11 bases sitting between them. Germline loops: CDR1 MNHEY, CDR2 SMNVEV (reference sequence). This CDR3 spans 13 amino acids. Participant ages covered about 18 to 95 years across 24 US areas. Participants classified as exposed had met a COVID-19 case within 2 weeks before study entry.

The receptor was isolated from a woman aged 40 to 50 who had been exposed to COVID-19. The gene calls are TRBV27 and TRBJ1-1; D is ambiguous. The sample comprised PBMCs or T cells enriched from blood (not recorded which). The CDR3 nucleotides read TGTGCCAGCAGTGGCCACGAGGGCACTGAAGCTTTCTTT. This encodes CASSGHEGTEAFF.